This entry lists 27 T cell receptor beta chains sequenced from one sample in a study of technical replicates of blood from a handful of donors. Sequencing used immunoSEQ multiplex PCR; TCRdb keeps in-frame clones, though not all of them. The sample records roughly 70,000 clones, approximately 96% being singletons. The sequenced sample consisted of T cells isolated from PBMCs. Every receptor here comes from a human donor in good health.

The rearrangement joins TRBV6-5 to TRBJ2-7, with 9 bases fitting TRBD2. This CDR3 has 15 amino acids. Unmatched junction bases numbered 8, after V lost 6 bases and J lost 2 bases. Germline V gene lookup returns CDR1 MNHEY and CDR2 SVGAGI. The CDR3 sequence: CASRATSGSTYEQYF. The CDR3 nucleotides read TGTGCCAGCAGAGCGACTAGCGGTTCAACCTACGAGCAGTACTTC.

The chain employs TRBV11-3 and TRBJ2-7; no clear D. CDR1 is SGHNT and CDR2 is YENEEA in the germline V gene. V lost 1 base and J 0 bases, leaving 10 bases between the germline ends. The CDR3 contains 15 residues. The CDR3 bases are TGTGCCAGCAGCTTAGGGCCAGCGCTCTCCTACGAGCAGTACTTC. This encodes CASSLGPALSYEQYF.

The V and J genes are TRBV5-1 and TRBJ1-1; maybe TRBD1 (5 bases). Germline V gene lookup returns CDR1 SGHRS and CDR2 YFSETQ. V gave up 2 bases and J gave up 9 bases, with 14 bases separating them. The CDR3 consists of 13 residues. CDR3 amino acids: CASSLYPQVQAFF. The DNA of the CDR3 is TGCGCCAGCAGCTTATATCCACAGGTACAAGCTTTCTTT.

The chain combines TRBV9 with TRBJ2-2, with a tentative D call TRBD2 (5 bases). The CDR3 runs 17 residues. The germline V and J ends were trimmed by 2 bases and 2 bases, with 16 bases remaining between them. Germline assignment: CDR1 SGDLS and CDR2 YYNGEE. The CDR3 protein is CASSVTPGSRNTGELFF. CDR3 DNA sequence: TGTGCCAGCAGCGTTACCCCGGGATCGCGAAACACCGGGGAGCTGTTTTTT.

The gene calls are TRBV19 and TRBJ1-3; 7 nucleotides line up with TRBD1. Germline values: CDR1 LNHDA, CDR2 SQIVND (reference sequence). This CDR3 has 16 residues. The ends lost 6 bases at V and 2 bases at J; junction bases unmatched: 10. CDR3 sequence (DNA): TGTGCCAGTAGAAGACAGGGTCAGTTCCCTGGAAACACCATATATTTT. As protein: CASRRQGQFPGNTIYF.

The gene calls are TRBV27 and TRBJ2-2; 13 nucleotides agree with TRBD2. The germline gives CDR1 MNHEY, CDR2 SMNVEV (reference sequence). The length of the CDR3 is 16 residues. The ends lost 3 bases at V and 6 bases at J; junction bases unmatched: 4. CDR3 nucleotides: TGTGCCAGCAGTTTGGGACTAGCGGGATATGCCGGGGAGCTGTTTTTT. Amino acids: CASSLGLAGYAGELFF.

This rearrangement joins TRBV5-1 to TRBJ2-7, with 8 bases that match TRBD1. This CDR3 comprises 14 residues. Germline V gives CDR1 SGHRS, CDR2 YFSETQ. V lost 7 bases, J lost 3 bases, and 9 bases stayed unmatched. The CDR3 loop is CASGPSGTGYEQYF. For the CDR3, the DNA is TGCGCCAGCGGACCCTCCGGGACAGGCTACGAGCAGTACTTC.

This clone was observed a single time. The V call is TRBV7-9, the J call TRBJ1-1; D may be TRBD1 (5 bases). Germline V gene data show CDR1 as SEHNR and CDR2 as FQNEAQ (reference sequence). V gave up 1 base and J gave up 0 bases, with 9 bases separating them. This CDR3 comprises 15 residues. The CDR3 sequence: CASSLDGGMNTEAFF. CDR3 coding DNA: TGTGCCAGCAGCTTAGATGGGGGGATGAACACTGAAGCTTTCTTT. The complete variable domain, with remaining parts taken from reference TRBV7-9 and TRBJ1-1, reads DTGVSQNPRHKITKRGQNVTFRCDPISEHNRLYWYRQTLGQGPEFLTYFQNEAQLEKSRLLSDRFSAERPKGSFSTLEIQRTEQGDSAMYLCASSLDGGMNTEAFFGQGTRLTVV.

This rearrangement joins TRBV4-2 to TRBJ1-4, with a possible D match to TRBD1 (5 bases). Trimming cost V 4 bases and J 8 bases, with 14 bases left between them. The germline V gene has CDR1 LGHNA and CDR2 YNFKEQ. This CDR3 is 14 amino acids long. CDR3: CASSPGGWGEKLFF. CDR3 in DNA: TGTGCCAGCAGCCCCGGGGGGTGGGGAGAAAAACTGTTTTTT.

The rearrangement joins TRBV4-3 to TRBJ2-7, with D possibly matching TRBD2 (6 bases). This CDR3 is 14 amino acids long. Germline CDR1 and CDR2: LGHNA and YSLEER. Trimming left V 1 base short and J 5 bases short, with 12 bases between. CDR3 sequence reads: CASSQGKRRDEQYF. The CDR3 DNA reads as TGCGCCAGCAGCCAAGGAAAGCGGAGGGACGAGCAGTACTTC.

This chain connects TRBV2 to TRBJ1-2; D might be TRBD1 (6 bases). CDR1 is SNHLY and CDR2 is FYNNEI in the germline V gene. With 4 bases removed from V and 6 bases from J, the gap between germline ends came to 12 bases. The CDR3 length is 13 residues. CDR3 region: CASSGVGGHGYTF. DNA of the CDR3: TGTGCCAGCAGTGGTGTGGGGGGGCATGGCTACACCTTC.

The chain has TRBV7-6 and TRBJ2-7; D gene uncertain. Germline assignment: CDR1 SGHVS and CDR2 FNYEAQ. V lost 1 base to trimming and J lost 4 bases, with 11 bases between them. The CDR3 length is 14 residues. Written as DNA, the CDR3 is TGTGCCAGCAGCTTAGTAACCACCGGTTACGAGCAGTACTTC. Translation: CASSLVTTGYEQYF.

This clone showed up just once. This sequence joins TRBV11-3 and TRBJ2-1; 10 nucleotides agree with TRBD2. CDR3 size: 16 residues. Germline loops: CDR1 SGHNT, CDR2 YENEEA. V was pared by 0 bases and J by 9 bases, with 8 bases of the junction left unmatched. CDR3 coding DNA: TGTGCCAGCAGCTTAGAGGGCCTAGCGGGAGAAAGTGAGCAGTTCTTC. It codes for CASSLEGLAGESEQFF.

The chain couples TRBV5-1 to TRBJ1-1; no firm D call. CDR1 SGHRS and CDR2 YFSETQ come from the germline V gene. The V and J ends lost 5 bases and 0 bases respectively, with 14 bases between them. The CDR3 contains 15 residues. As DNA, the CDR3 is TGCGCCAGCAGAATCCAGAATTTCATGAACACTGAAGCTTTCTTT. This gives the protein CASRIQNFMNTEAFF.

The chain has TRBV5-1 and TRBJ2-7; D might be TRBD1 (6 bases). The CDR3 covers 13 residues. V was cut by 0 bases and J by 6 bases, with 10 bases left in between. The germline V gene encodes CDR1 SGHRS and CDR2 YFSETQ. CDR3 sequence reads: CASSLVQGIEQYF. The CDR3 region has the DNA TGCGCCAGCAGCTTGGTACAGGGTATCGAGCAGTACTTC.

V and J are TRBV5-6 and TRBJ1-3, with TRBD1 matching over 9 bases. Germline V gives CDR1 SGHDT, CDR2 YYEEEE. The CDR3 length is 15 residues. V trimming: 3 bases; J trimming: 0 bases; junction bases outside the gene matches: 1. The CDR3 DNA sequence: TGTGCCAGCAGCTGGGGACAGGGCTCTGGAAACACCATATATTTT. It encodes CASSWGQGSGNTIYF.

V is TRBV28 and J is TRBJ2-1; 7 positions match TRBD1. The CDR3 length is 14 residues. Germline loops: CDR1 MDHEN, CDR2 SYDVKM. The ends lost 6 bases at V and 6 bases at J; junction bases unmatched: 8. The CDR3 DNA sequence: TGTGCCAGCAGGGGGGACAGCCCGATCAATGAGCAGTTCTTC. Protein product: CASRGDSPINEQFF.

The chain employs TRBV9 and TRBJ1-5; tentatively, D is TRBD1 (6 bases). Germline V gene data show CDR1 as SGDLS and CDR2 as YYNGEE. Trimming shortened V by 0 bases and J by 0 bases, and 13 bases separated the two germline ends. This CDR3 region has 17 residues. CDR3 residues: CASSVDAGDYSNQPQHF. CDR3 DNA sequence: TGTGCCAGCAGCGTAGATGCAGGGGATTATAGCAATCAGCCCCAGCATTTT.

This chain links TRBV28 with TRBJ2-5; D perhaps matches TRBD1 (6 bases). V was trimmed by 5 bases and J by 5 bases, leaving 18 bases between them. Per germline, CDR1 MDHEN and CDR2 SYDVKM. The CDR3 is 15 amino acids. The CDR3 protein is CASSNHRTAEETQYF. For the CDR3, the DNA is TGTGCCAGCAGTAACCACAGGACAGCGGAGGAGACCCAGTACTTC.

The chain recombines TRBV28 with TRBJ1-5, with a tentative D call TRBD1 (5 bases). The CDR3 runs 14 residues. Germline V CDR1 and CDR2: MDHEN, SYDVKM. Trimming removed 6 bases from V and 0 bases from J, with 9 bases in between. CDR3 DNA: TGTGCCAGCAGCCCAGGGTTTAGCAATCAGCCCCAGCATTTT. Translated: CASSPGFSNQPQHF.

The J gene is TRBJ1-1, the V gene TRBV11-2; D unresolved. Per germline, CDR1 SGHAT and CDR2 FQNNGV. The CDR3 runs 14 residues. The V end was cut by 2 bases, the J end by 4 bases, with 11 bases between. CDR3 loop: CASSLYGEFTEAFF. The CDR3 coding sequence is TGTGCCAGCAGCTTATACGGGGAATTCACTGAAGCTTTCTTT.

The CDR3 nucleotides read TGTGCCAGCATCTCACTAGCGGGAGGTACTGAGCAGTTCTTC. Translating it yields CASISLAGGTEQFF. The chain employs TRBV27 and TRBJ2-1, with 12 positions matching TRBD2. Germline V CDR1 and CDR2: MNHEY, SMNVEV (reference sequence). This CDR3 spans 14 amino acids. The V and J ends lost 7 bases and 9 bases, in that order; junction bases with no gene match: 7.

The chain has TRBV4-2 and TRBJ2-2; TRBD2 is a possible D gene (5 bases). The CDR3 totals 15 residues. V gave up 2 bases and J gave up 6 bases, with 13 bases separating them. Germline V gene sequence: CDR1 LGHNA, CDR2 YNFKEQ. The CDR3 DNA reads as TGTGCCAGCAGCCAACGCTCTAGCTGGGCCGGGGAGCTGTTTTTT. This encodes CASSQRSSWAGELFF.

This chain connects TRBV9 to TRBJ2-7; D uncertain. V lost 1 base and J 1 base, leaving 12 bases between the germline ends. CDR3 length: 15 amino acids. Germline CDR1 is SGDLS and CDR2 is YYNGEE. The CDR3 is CASSVLGSSSYEQYF. The CDR3 region has the DNA TGTGCCAGCAGCGTATTGGGCAGTTCATCCTACGAGCAGTACTTC.

V and J are TRBV19 and TRBJ2-5; 11 nucleotides align to TRBD2. CDR1 is LNHDA, CDR2 SQIVND, per germline (reference sequence). There are 14 residues in the CDR3. Trimming took 6 bases from V and 3 from J; bases not matched to a gene: 3. The CDR3, as DNA: TGTGCCAGTAGCCAGGGACTAGCGGAAGAGACCCAGTACTTC. Amino acid sequence: CASSQGLAEETQYF.

The V and J genes are TRBV13 and TRBJ1-2; maybe TRBD1 (6 bases). Germline lookup yields CDR1 PRHDT and CDR2 FYEKMQ (reference sequence). The CDR3 totals 12 residues. Trimming took off 8 bases at V and 5 bases at J, with 12 bases between the two ends. This CDR3 is CASHPGAYGYTF. The CDR3 nucleotides read TGTGCCAGCCATCCAGGGGCGTATGGCTACACCTTC.

This clone was found once. V gene TRBV10-3 combines with J gene TRBJ2-1; D is possibly TRBD2 (6 bases). This CDR3 comprises 14 residues. Germline CDR1 is ENHRY and CDR2 is SYGVKD. V was trimmed by 0 bases and J by 8 bases, leaving 11 bases between them. CDR3 DNA: TGTGCCATCAGTGAGTCTCGGGAGATCGATGAGCAGTTCTTC. Translating gives CAISESREIDEQFF.